This T cell receptor (beta chain) was retrieved from a study of cytomegalovirus exposure and HLA in healthy donors. Whole-study context: Researchers found that roughly 77% of about 400 genotyped donors fell within the Caucasian-associated ancestry cluster.

V was shortened by 0 bases and J by 0 bases, with 8 bases between the two germline ends. Per germline, CDR1 SGHAT and CDR2 FQNNGV. This CDR3 is 15 amino acids long. There are a few counts of this clone. The primer mix had 60 Vbeta and 13 Jbeta primers. Clones were sequenced by immunoSEQ multiplex PCR, and TCRdb holds only the in-frame ones, with some missing. The data contain under 150,000 clones, about 77% of them seen just once; the ten biggest clones take up 5% to 6%. The sequenced sample consisted of PBMCs. This chain uses TRBV11-2 with TRBJ2-5; no reliable D call. This TCR was sampled from a woman younger than 45 in good health and CMV-seropositive. The CDR3 sequence is CASSLESGYQETQYF. CDR3 DNA sequence: TGTGCCAGCAGCTTAGAGTCCGGGTACCAAGAGACCCAGTACTTC.